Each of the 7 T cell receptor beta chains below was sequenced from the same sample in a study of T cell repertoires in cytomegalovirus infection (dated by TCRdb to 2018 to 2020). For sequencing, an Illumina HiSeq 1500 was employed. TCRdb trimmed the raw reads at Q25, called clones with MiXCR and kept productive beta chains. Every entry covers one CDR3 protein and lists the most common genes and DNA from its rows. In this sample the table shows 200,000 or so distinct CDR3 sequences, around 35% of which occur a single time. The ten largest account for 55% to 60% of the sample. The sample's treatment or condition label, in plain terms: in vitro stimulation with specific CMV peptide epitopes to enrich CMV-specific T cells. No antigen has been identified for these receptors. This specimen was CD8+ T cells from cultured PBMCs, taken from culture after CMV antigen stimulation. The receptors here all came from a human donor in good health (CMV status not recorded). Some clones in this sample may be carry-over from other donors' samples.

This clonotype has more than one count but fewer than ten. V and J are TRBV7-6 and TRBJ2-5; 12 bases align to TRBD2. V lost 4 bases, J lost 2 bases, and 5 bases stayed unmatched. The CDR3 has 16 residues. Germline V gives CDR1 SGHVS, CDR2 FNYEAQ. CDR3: CASSSRTSGTQETQYF. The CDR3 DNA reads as TGTGCCAGCAGCTCACGGACTAGCGGGACGCAAGAGACCCAGTACTTC. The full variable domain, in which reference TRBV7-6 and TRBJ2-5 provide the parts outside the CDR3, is GAGVSQSPRYKVTKRGQDVALRCDPISGHVSLYWYRQALGQGPEFLTYFNYEAQQDKSGLPNDRFSAERPEGSISTLTIQRTEQRDSAMYRCASSSRTSGTQETQYFGPGTRLLVL.

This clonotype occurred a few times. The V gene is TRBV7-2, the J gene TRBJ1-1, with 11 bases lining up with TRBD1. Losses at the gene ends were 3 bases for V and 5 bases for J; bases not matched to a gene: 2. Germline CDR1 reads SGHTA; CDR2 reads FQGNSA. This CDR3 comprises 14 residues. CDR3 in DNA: TGTGCCAGCAGCTTCGGGACAGGGGGTACTGAAGCTTTCTTT. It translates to CASSFGTGGTEAFF.

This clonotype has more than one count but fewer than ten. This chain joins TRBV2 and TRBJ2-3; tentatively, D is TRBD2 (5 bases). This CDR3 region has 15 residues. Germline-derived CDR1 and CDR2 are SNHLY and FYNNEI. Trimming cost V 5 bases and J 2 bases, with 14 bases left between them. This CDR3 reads CASSPRRANTDTQYF. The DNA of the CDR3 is TGTGCCAGCAGTCCGCGGCGGGCAAACACAGATACGCAGTATTTT.

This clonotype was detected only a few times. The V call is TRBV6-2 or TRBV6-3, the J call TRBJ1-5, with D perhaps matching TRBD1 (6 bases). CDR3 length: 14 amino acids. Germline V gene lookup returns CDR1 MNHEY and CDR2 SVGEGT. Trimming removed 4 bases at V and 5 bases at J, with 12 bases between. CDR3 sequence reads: CASSWQGKYQPQHF. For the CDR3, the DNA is TGTGCCAGCAGTTGGCAGGGGAAATATCAGCCCCAGCATTTT.

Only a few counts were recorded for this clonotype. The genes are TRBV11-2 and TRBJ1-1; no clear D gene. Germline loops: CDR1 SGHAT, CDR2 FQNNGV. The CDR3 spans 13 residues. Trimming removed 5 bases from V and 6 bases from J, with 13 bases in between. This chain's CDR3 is CASSPIRFSEAFF. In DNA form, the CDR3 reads TGTGCCAGCAGCCCTATACGATTCTCTGAAGCTTTCTTT. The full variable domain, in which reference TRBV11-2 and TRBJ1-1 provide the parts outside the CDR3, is EAGVAQSPRYKIIEKRQSVAFWCNPISGHATLYWYQQILGQGPKLLIQFQNNGVVDDSQLPKDRFSAERLKGVDSTLKIQPAKLEDSAVYLCASSPIRFSEAFFGQGTRLTVV.

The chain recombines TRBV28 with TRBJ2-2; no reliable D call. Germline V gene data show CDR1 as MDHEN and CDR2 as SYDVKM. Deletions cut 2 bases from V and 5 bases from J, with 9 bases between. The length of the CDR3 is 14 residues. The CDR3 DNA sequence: TGTGCCAGCAGTTTAAACATGGTTACCGGGGAGCTGTTTTTT. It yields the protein CASSLNMVTGELFF.

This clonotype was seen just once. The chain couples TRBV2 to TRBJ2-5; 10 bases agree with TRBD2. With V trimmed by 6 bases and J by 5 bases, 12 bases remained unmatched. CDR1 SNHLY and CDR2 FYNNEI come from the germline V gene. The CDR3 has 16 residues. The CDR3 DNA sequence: TGTGCCAGCAGACGACTAGCGGGCGCTCCCCGGGAGACCCAGTACTTC. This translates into CASRRLAGAPRETQYF.